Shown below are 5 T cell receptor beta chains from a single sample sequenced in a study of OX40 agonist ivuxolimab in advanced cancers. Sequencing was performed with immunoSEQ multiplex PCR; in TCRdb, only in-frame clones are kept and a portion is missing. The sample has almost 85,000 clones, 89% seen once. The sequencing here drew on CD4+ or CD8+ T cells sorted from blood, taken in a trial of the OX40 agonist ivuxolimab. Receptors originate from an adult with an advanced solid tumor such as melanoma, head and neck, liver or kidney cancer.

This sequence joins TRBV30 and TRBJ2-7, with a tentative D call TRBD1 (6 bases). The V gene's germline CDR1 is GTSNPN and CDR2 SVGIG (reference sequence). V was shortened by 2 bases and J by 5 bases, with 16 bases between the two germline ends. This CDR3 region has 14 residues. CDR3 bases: TGTGCCTGGAGTTCTTGGCAGGGGTACGACGAGCAGTACTTC. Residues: CAWSSWQGYDEQYF.

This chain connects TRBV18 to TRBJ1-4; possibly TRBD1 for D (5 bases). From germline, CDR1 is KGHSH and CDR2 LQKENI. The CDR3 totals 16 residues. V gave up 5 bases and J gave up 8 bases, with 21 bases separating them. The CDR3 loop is CASSGAGTFSNEKLFF. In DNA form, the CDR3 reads TGTGCCAGCTCAGGGGCAGGCACTTTCTCGAACGAAAAACTGTTTTTT.

The CDR3 sequence: CSGRAGTGYSGELFF. CDR3 nucleotide sequence: TGCAGCGGCAGGGCCGGGACAGGGTATTCCGGGGAGCTGTTTTTT. The genes are TRBV29-1 and TRBJ2-2; TRBD1 aligns across 9 bases. The CDR3 loop spans 15 amino acids. V trimming: 7 bases; J trimming: 6 bases; junction bases outside the gene matches: 12. CDR1 and CDR2 (germline): SQVTM, ANQGSEA.

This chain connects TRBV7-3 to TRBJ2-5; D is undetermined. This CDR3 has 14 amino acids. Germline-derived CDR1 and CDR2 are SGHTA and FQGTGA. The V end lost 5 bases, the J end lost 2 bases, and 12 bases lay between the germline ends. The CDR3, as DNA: TGTGCCAGCAGCCCCCAGGCAGATCAAGAGACCCAGTACTTC. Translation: CASSPQADQETQYF.

This chain's CDR3 is CASSQGFIVTDTQYF. The CDR3 DNA is TGTGCCAGCAGCCAGGGGTTTATAGTCACAGATACGCAGTATTTT. The chain uses TRBV7-9 and TRBJ2-3; possible D gene TRBD1, 6 bases. The germline gives CDR1 SEHNR, CDR2 FQNEAQ (reference sequence). V shed 5 bases and J shed 2 bases, with 14 bases lying between them. CDR3 size: 15 residues.